The source of this T cell receptor beta chain is a study of blood T cell repertoires in COVID-19. Study-wide context: The cDNA or gDNA used as material had been derived from T cells, B-cell-depleted T cells, or PBMCs.

The length of the CDR3 is 14 residues. Germline assignment: CDR1 SGHAT and CDR2 FQNNGV. The V and J ends lost 0 bases and 6 bases respectively, with 12 bases between them. As processed by the authors: Cell counts per sample came from amplifying reference gene primers. Some clones are missing from TCRdb's copy, which holds only in-frame ones; the method was immunoSEQ multiplex PCR. D and trimming were read from the DNA, whereas the V and J calls and clone size are those reported in that table. The sample yields some 250,000 clones, roughly 90% seen once. This sequence originates from a human donor in a cohort sampled during active COVID-19. The sequenced sample consisted of peripheral blood. This sequence joins TRBV11-2 and TRBJ2-7; D is perhaps TRBD2 (5 bases). The CDR3 sequence: CASSLDRESGEQYF. CDR3 DNA: TGTGCCAGCAGCTTAGATCGGGAATCGGGCGAGCAGTACTTC.